This is a list of T cell receptor beta chains from one sample in a study of identical twins. Each CDR3 protein gets one entry after TCRdb re-called the 5' RACE reads with MiXCR. The top ten hold approximately 0.29% of the sample, which has 1.5 million to 2 million distinct CDR3 sequences, less than 35% seen once. What was sequenced was cord blood. All receptors derive from a newborn girl in good health. Both conserved end residues are part of each CDR3. A D gene is named only where the DNA matches it firmly. Not every row has a clone size; where given, it reads once, few, many or a size class.

14	TRBV7-2	TRBJ2-7	NA	TRBD2	TGTGCCAGCAGCTTAGTGGGGGGGTTCTACGAGCAGTACTTC	CASSLVGGFYEQYF
17	TRBV4-1	TRBJ2-7	NA	TRBD2	TGCGCCAGCAGCCAAGATCCCGGACTAGCGGGGGCCTACGAGCAGTACTTC	CASSQDPGLAGAYEQYF
17	TRBV3-1	TRBJ2-3	NA	TRBD2	TGTGCCAGCAGCCAAGCTTTTCAGGTAGCGGGGACAGATACGCAGTATTTT	CASSQAFQVAGTDTQYF
15	TRBV5-1	TRBJ1-6	NA	TRBD1	TGCGCCAGCAGCCGTGCCGGGACAGAGAATTCGCCCCTCCACTTT	CASSRAGTENSPLHF
13	TRBV13	TRBJ2-4	many	TRBD2	TGTGCCAGCTCAGGATCTAGCGGGAGAAAGCAGTACTTC	CASSGSSGRKQYF
13	TRBV4-2	TRBJ2-3	few	NA	TGTGCCAGCAGCCAAGATGGGTTGAATACGCAGTATTTT	CASSQDGLNTQYF
15	TRBV5-1	TRBJ2-7	few	NA	TGCGCCAGCAGCTTCGGGACGGAGCCCTCCTACGAGCAGTACTTC	CASSFGTEPSYEQYF
15	TRBV7-2	TRBJ2-7	NA	NA	TGTGCCAGCAGCTTAACGAGCCTAGGAAACTACGAGCAGTACTTC	CASSLTSLGNYEQYF
11	TRBV24-1	TRBJ1-1	few	NA	TGTGCCACCCCCATGAACACTGAAGCTTTCTTT	CATPMNTEAFF
12	TRBV11-3	TRBJ2-5	NA	NA	TGTGCCAGCAGCGAAGCAAACAATGAGCAGTACTTC	CASSEANNEQYF
14	TRBV2	TRBJ1-4	few	TRBD1	TGTGCCAGCAGGGAGGACAGGGACCAGGAAAAACTGTTTTTT	CASREDRDQEKLFF
15	TRBV6-6	TRBJ1-5	once	NA	TGTGCCAGCAGTTTCAGGGATTATAGCAATCAGCCCCAGCATTTT	CASSFRDYSNQPQHF
13	TRBV7-8	TRBJ2-7	NA	NA	TGTGCCAGCAGCTCCCCGACTATTCACGAGCAGTACTTC	CASSSPTIHEQYF
13	TRBV27	TRBJ2-5	NA	NA	TGCGAAAGAACCTATTTTGGGAAAGAGACCCAGTACTTC	CERTYFGKETQYF
17	TRBV27	TRBJ2-7	NA	TRBD2	TGTGCCAGCAGTTTAAGGTTCCTGATGGGACTAGCTTACGAGCAGTACTTC	CASSLRFLMGLAYEQYF
15	TRBV5-1	TRBJ2-2	NA	NA	TGCGCCAGCAGCTTGAAGACAGTACACACCGGGGAGCTGTTTTTT	CASSLKTVHTGELFF
12	TRBV28	TRBJ2-7	few	NA	TGTGCCAGCAGTTTATCCGGGAGTACCCAGTACTTC	CASSLSGSTQYF
15	TRBV4-1	TRBJ2-7	few	NA	TGCGCCAGCAGCCAAGAGGGCAAGCACTCCTACGAGCAGTACTTC	CASSQEGKHSYEQYF
16	TRBV4-2	TRBJ2-3	few	TRBD2	TGTGCCAGCAGCCGCAGACTAGCGGGGGGGGTAGATACGCAGTATTTT	CASSRRLAGGVDTQYF
13	TRBV6-2/TRBV6-3	TRBJ1-2	few	NA	TGTGCCAGCAGTTATCGACATAACTATGGCTACACCTTC	CASSYRHNYGYTF
19	TRBV7-9	TRBJ2-4	NA	TRBD2	TGTGCCAGCAGCTTAGGGGATAAAGCGGGAGTCAGAGCCAAAAACATTCAGTACTTC	CASSLGDKAGVRAKNIQYF
17	TRBV4-1	TRBJ2-3	NA	NA	TGCGCCACCAGCCAAGTGGGGCGGGCGAATCCCACAGATACGCAGTATTTT	CATSQVGRANPTDTQYF
15	TRBV4-2	TRBJ2-3	NA	TRBD2	TGTGCCAGCAGCACGGGACTAGCAACCGCAGATACGCAGTATTTT	CASSTGLATADTQYF
15	TRBV5-6	TRBJ1-1	few	NA	TGTGCCAGCAGCTTGTTGCGCATTTTCGACACTGAAGCTTTCTTT	CASSLLRIFDTEAFF
20	TRBV4-2	TRBJ2-1	NA	TRBD2	TGTGCCAGCAGCCCTCCCGGCCTAGCGGGACCGCGGAGAGAGTACAATGAGCAGTTCTTC	CASSPPGLAGPRREYNEQFF
15	TRBV27	TRBJ1-1	NA	TRBD1	TGTGCCAGCAGTTTATCGGCAGGGGGTATCACTGAAGCTTTCTTT	CASSLSAGGITEAFF
15	TRBV4-2	TRBJ2-3	NA	TRBD2	TGTGCCAGCAGCCAAGGGGGGGGGGATCAAGATACGCAGTATTTT	CASSQGGGDQDTQYF
18	TRBV20-1	TRBJ2-7	NA	TRBD2	TGCAGTGCTAGCAAAGGGGCCCTAACTAGCGGGACGACCTACGAGCAGTACTTC	CSASKGALTSGTTYEQYF
15	TRBV7-9	TRBJ1-1	NA	TRBD1	TGTGCCAGCAACAATATCGGGACAGGGAACACTGAAGCTTTCTTT	CASNNIGTGNTEAFF
17	TRBV4-1	TRBJ2-3	NA	TRBD2	TGCGCCAGCAGCCCCCGACTAGAGCGGGGGAGCACAGATACGCAGTATTTT	CASSPRLERGSTDTQYF
14	TRBV28	TRBJ2-2	NA	NA	TGTGCCAGCACCCCCAGGGGTTGGACCGGGGAGCTGTTTTTT	CASTPRGWTGELFF
11	TRBV28	TRBJ2-3	few	TRBD2	TGTGCCAGTGGGAGGGAGGATACGCAGTATTTT	CASGREDTQYF
12	TRBV9	TRBJ1-2	NA	NA	TGTGCCAGCAGCGGTAGGGGTGGCGGCTACACCTTC	CASSGRGGGYTF
16	TRBV7-9	TRBJ2-1	few	TRBD2	TGTGCCAGCAGCCCTTTAGCGGGAGTGCCAGTAAATGAGCAGTTCTTC	CASSPLAGVPVNEQFF
17	TRBV5-1	TRBJ2-3	NA	TRBD2	TGCGCCAGCAGCAGCCATCCCTCTAGCGGTAGCACAGATACGCAGTATTTT	CASSSHPSSGSTDTQYF
17	TRBV6-1	TRBJ2-7	few	TRBD2	TGTGCCAGCCAGCCCAGGTCTAGCGGGGGAGCTTTCTACGAGCAGTACTTC	CASQPRSSGGAFYEQYF
15	TRBV27	TRBJ1-1	NA	TRBD1	TGTGCCAGCAGTTTCAAAGGGGGCTGGAGCACTGAAGCTTTCTTT	CASSFKGGWSTEAFF
15	TRBV4-1	TRBJ2-6	NA	NA	TGCGCCAGCAGCTATCCAGGGTCTGGGGCCGACGTCCTGACTTTC	CASSYPGSGADVLTF
16	TRBV28	TRBJ2-7	NA	NA	TGTGCCAGCAGACCTCTAGCGCCTGCGACCTACAATGAGCAGTACTTC	CASRPLAPATYNEQYF